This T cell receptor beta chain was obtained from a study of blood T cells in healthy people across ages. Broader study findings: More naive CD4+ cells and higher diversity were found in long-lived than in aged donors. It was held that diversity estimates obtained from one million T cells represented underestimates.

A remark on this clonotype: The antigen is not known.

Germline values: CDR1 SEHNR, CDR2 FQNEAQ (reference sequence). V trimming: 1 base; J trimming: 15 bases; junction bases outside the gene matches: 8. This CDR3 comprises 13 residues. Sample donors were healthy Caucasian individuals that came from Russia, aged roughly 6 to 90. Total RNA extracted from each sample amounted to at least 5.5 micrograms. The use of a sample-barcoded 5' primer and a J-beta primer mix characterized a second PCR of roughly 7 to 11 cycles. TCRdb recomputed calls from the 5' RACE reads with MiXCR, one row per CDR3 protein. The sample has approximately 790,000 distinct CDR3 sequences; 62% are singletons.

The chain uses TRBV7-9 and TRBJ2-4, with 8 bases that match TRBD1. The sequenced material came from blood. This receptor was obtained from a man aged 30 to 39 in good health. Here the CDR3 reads CASSLGGPGQVYF. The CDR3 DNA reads TGTGCCAGCAGCTTAGGGGGTCCGGGACAGGTGTACTTC.